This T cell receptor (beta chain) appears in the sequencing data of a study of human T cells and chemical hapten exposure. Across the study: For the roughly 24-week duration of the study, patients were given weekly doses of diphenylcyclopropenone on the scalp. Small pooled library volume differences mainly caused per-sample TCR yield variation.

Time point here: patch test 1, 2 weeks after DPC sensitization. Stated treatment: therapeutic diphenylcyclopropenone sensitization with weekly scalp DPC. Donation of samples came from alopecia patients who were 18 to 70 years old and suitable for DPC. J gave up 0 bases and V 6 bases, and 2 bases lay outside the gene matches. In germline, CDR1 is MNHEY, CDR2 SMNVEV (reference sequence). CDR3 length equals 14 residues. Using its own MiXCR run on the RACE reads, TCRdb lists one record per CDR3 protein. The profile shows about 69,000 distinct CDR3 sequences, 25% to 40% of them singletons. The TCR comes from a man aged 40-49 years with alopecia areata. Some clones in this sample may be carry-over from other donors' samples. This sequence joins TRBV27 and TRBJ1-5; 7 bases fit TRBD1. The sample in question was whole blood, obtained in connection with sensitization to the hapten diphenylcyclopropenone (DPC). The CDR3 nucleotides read TGTGCCAGCAGGACAGGGTTTAGCAATCAGCCCCAGCATTTT. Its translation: CASRTGFSNQPQHF.